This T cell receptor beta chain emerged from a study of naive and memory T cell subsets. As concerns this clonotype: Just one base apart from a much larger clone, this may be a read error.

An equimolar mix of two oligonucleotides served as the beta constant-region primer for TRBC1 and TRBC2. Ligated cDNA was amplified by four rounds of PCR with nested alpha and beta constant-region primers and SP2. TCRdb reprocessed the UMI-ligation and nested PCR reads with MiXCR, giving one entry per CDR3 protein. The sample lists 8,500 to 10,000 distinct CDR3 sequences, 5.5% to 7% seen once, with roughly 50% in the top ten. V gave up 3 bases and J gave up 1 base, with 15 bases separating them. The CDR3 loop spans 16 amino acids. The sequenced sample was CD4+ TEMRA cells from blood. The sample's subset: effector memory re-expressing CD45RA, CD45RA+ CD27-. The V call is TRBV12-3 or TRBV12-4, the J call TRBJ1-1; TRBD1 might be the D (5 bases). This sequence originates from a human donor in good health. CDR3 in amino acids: CASSFFVGHPNTEAFF. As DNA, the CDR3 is TGTGCCAGCAGTTTTTTTGTAGGACACCCGAACACTGAAGCTTTCTTT.